Below, 12 T cell receptor beta chains from the same sample are listed, as sequenced in a study of PD-1 blockade in classical Hodgkin lymphoma. Clones were read by immunoSEQ multiplex PCR, and TCRdb kept only the in-frame ones, dropping some. Of roughly 50,000 clones in the sample, about nine tenths were seen once. Time point here: cycle 4 day 1 (C4D1), after around six weeks of nivolumab. No patient escaped relapse after autologous stem cell transplantation, and brentuximab vedotin exposure varied. Sequencing used peripheral blood mononuclear cells (PBMCs), obtained before the fourth cycle of nivolumab. These TCRs come from a human donor with classical Hodgkin lymphoma.

The CDR3 DNA is TGTGCCATCAGTGAGTCTTTAGGGGGGGGCGGGACTGAAGCTTTCTTT. Translation: CAISESLGGGGTEAFF. This sequence joins TRBV10-3 and TRBJ1-1; D perhaps matches TRBD1 (6 bases). Trimming took 0 bases from V and 5 from J, leaving 16 bases between them. Germline V lookup: CDR1 ENHRY, CDR2 SYGVKD. The CDR3 is 16 residues long.

The chain recombines TRBV4-3 with TRBJ1-2; TRBD1 matches 7 bases. Trimming cost V 0 bases and J 4 bases; bases outside gene matches: 5. Germline V gene data show CDR1 as LGHNA and CDR2 as YSLEER. The CDR3 is 15 residues long. CDR3 nucleotide sequence: TGCGCCAGCAGCCAAGAAAGCAGGGGGGGCTATGGCTACACCTTC. Amino acids: CASSQESRGGYGYTF.

Notes on this clone: Sequence at one end of the junction differs from germline and may be a read error. The V gene is TRBV7-7, the J gene TRBJ2-1; 16 bases match TRBD2. The CDR3 extends over 20 amino acids. Per germline, CDR1 SSHAT and CDR2 FNYEAQ (reference sequence). The CDR3 region is CASSLGTSGGAPSPYNEQFF. In nucleotides, the CDR3 is TGTGCTAGCAGCTTAGGGACTAGCGGGGGGGCCCCCTCCCCGTACAATGAGCAGTTCTTC.

The chain has TRBV19 and TRBJ2-5, with 7 bases matching TRBD2. Germline values: CDR1 LNHDA, CDR2 SQIVND (reference sequence). V trimming: 9 bases; J trimming: 2 bases; junction bases outside the gene matches: 6. The CDR3 extends over 13 amino acids. The CDR3 DNA is TGTGCCAGCGGGGAGGGGAGGCAAGAGACCCAGTACTTC. Its protein product is CASGEGRQETQYF.

This chain connects TRBV4-2 to TRBJ2-1, with 10 positions matching TRBD2. Germline V lookup: CDR1 LGHNA, CDR2 YNFKEQ. The CDR3 contains 15 residues. The trim removed 0 bases at V and 7 bases at J, leaving 3 bases unmatched. The CDR3 nucleotides read TGTGCCAGCAGCCAAGAGGGACTAGCGATAAATGAGCAGTTCTTC. Amino acid sequence: CASSQEGLAINEQFF.

V gene TRBV9 combines with J gene TRBJ2-7; D gene uncertain. Germline lookup yields CDR1 SGDLS and CDR2 YYNGEE. The CDR3 contains 13 residues. Trimming removed 0 bases at V and 6 bases at J, with 10 bases between. CDR3 DNA: TGTGCCAGCAGCGTAGGTAGCAGTGGCGAGCAGTACTTC. It encodes CASSVGSSGEQYF.

V is TRBV12-2 and J is TRBJ1-6; the table's D call TRBD1 went unverified against the DNA. TRBV12-2 is a known pseudogene. This CDR3 is 17 amino acids long. CDR3 loop: CASRLARTGANNSPLHF. In DNA, the CDR3 is TGTGCAAGTCGCTTAGCGCGGACAGGGGCGAACAATTCACCCCTCCACTTT.

This chain joins TRBV5-5 and TRBJ2-3, with 7 positions matching TRBD2. V was clipped by 2 bases and J by 0 bases; unmatched bases: 0. The germline V gene encodes CDR1 SGHKS and CDR2 YYEKEE (reference sequence). This CDR3 comprises 14 residues. The CDR3 loop is CASSFGGSTDTQYF. The DNA of the CDR3 is TGTGCCAGCAGCTTCGGGGGGAGCACAGATACGCAGTATTTT.

The chain joins TRBV19 to TRBJ2-7, with D tentatively TRBD2 (5 bases). Trimming left V 8 bases short and J 1 base short, with 12 bases between. There are 13 residues in the CDR3. Germline V CDR1 and CDR2: LNHDA, SQIVND (reference sequence). CDR3 in DNA: TGTGCCAGTGGAGGAGCTAGGTCCTACGAGCAGTACTTC. Residues: CASGGARSYEQYF.

The chain uses TRBV28 and TRBJ2-7, with TRBD2 matching over 13 bases. The V segment lost 8 bases and the J segment 3 bases; nucleotides outside the gene matches: 7. This CDR3 is 15 amino acids long. From germline, CDR1 is MDHEN and CDR2 SYDVKM. The CDR3 sequence: CASRLWTSGGYEQYF. CDR3 in DNA: TGTGCCAGCCGATTATGGACTAGCGGGGGCTACGAGCAGTACTTC.

The rearrangement links TRBV2 to TRBJ1-4, with 8 bases aligning to TRBD1. CDR1 and CDR2 (germline): SNHLY, FYNNEI. This CDR3 comprises 15 residues. V was pared by 6 bases and J by 3 bases, with 6 bases of the junction left unmatched. This chain's CDR3 is CASRVGQGSNEKLFF. The CDR3 DNA follows: TGTGCCAGCAGGGTAGGACAGGGATCTAATGAAAAACTGTTTTTT.

The chain carries TRBV10-3 and TRBJ2-5; 8 bases map to TRBD1. V lost 3 bases to trimming and J lost 5 bases; unmatched junction nucleotides: 5. CDR1 ENHRY and CDR2 SYGVKD come from the germline V gene. This CDR3 is 14 amino acids long. The CDR3 DNA is TGTGCCATCAGTGAAGGACAGGGAAGCGAGACCCAGTACTTC. It is translated as CAISEGQGSETQYF.